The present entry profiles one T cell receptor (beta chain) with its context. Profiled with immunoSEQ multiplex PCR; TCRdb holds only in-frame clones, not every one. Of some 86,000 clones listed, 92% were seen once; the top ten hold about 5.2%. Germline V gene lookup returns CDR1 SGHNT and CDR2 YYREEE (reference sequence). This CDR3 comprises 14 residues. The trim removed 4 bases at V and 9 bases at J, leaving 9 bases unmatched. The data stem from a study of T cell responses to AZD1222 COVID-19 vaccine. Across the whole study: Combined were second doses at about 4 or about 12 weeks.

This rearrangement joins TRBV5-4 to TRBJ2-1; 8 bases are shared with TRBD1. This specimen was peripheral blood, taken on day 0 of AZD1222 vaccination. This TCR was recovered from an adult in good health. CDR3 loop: CASSMDREASEQFF. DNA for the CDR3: TGTGCCAGCAGCATGGACAGGGAAGCGTCTGAGCAGTTCTTC.